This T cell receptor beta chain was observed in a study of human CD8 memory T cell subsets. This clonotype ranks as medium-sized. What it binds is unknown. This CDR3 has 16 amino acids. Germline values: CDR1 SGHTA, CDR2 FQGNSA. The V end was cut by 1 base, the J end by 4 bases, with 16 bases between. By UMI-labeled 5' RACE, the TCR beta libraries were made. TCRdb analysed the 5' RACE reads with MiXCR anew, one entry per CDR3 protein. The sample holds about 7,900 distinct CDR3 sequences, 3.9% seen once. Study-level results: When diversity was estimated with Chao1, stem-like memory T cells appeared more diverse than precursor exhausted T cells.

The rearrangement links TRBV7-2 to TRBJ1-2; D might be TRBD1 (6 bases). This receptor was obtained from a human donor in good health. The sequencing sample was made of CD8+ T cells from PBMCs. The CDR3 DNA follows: TGTGCCAGCAGCTTAGGGGCAGGGGCATATCCCTATGGCTACACCTTC. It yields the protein CASSLGAGAYPYGYTF.